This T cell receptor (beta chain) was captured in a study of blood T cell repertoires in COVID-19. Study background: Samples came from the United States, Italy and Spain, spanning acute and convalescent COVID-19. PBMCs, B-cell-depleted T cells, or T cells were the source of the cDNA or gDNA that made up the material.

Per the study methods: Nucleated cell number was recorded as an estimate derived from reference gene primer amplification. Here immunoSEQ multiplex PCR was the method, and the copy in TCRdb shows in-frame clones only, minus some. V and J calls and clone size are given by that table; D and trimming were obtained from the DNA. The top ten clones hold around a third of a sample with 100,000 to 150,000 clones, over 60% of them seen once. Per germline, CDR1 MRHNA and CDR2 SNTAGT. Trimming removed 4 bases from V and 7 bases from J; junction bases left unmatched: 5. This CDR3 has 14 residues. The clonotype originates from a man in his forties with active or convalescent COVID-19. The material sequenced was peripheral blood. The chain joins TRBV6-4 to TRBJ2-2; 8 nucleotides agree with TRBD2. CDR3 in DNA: TGTGCCAGCAGTGTGCAAGCGGGAGACGGGGAGCTGTTTTTT. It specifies CASSVQAGDGELFF.